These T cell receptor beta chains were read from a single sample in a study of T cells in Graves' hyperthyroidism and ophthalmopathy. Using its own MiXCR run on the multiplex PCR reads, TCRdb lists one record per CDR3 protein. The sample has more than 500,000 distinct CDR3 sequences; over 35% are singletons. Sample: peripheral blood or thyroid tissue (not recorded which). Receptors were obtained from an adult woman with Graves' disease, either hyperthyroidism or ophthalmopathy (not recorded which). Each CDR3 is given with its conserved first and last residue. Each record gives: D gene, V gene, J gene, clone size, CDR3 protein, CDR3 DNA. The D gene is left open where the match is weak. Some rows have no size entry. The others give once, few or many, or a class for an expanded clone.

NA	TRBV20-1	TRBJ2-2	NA	CGARGLRSTGELFF	TGCGGTGCTAGAGGACTCAGATCCACCGGGGAGCTGTTTTTT
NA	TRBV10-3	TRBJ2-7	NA	CAIADRNYEQYF	TGTGCCATCGCCGACAGGAACTACGAGCAGTACTTC
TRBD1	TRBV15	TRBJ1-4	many	CATNRDRNEKLFF	TGTGCCACCAACCGGGACAGAAATGAAAAACTGTTTTTT
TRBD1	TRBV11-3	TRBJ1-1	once	CATLDRGEAFF	TGTGCCACCTTGGACAGGGGGGAAGCTTTCTTT
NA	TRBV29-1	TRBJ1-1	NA	CSVRDGPNTEAFF	TGCAGCGTTCGGGACGGCCCGAACACTGAAGCTTTCTTT
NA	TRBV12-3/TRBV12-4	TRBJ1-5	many	CASTLGPNQPQHF	TGTGCCAGCACCCTCGGGCCCAATCAGCCCCAGCATTTT
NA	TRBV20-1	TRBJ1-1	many	CSARDPGREDTEAFF	TGCAGTGCTAGAGACCCGGGCCGGGAGGACACTGAAGCTTTCTTT
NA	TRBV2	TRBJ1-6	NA	CASSSSQDSPLHF	TGTGCCAGCAGTTCTTCACAGGATTCACCCCTCCACTTT
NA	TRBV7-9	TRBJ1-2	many	CASAVGHYGYTF	TGTGCCAGCGCCGTAGGGCACTATGGCTACACCTTC
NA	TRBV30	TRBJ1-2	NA	CAWSPGDLYGYTF	TGTGCCTGGAGCCCTGGGGACCTCTATGGCTACACCTTC
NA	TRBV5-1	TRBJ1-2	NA	CASSSPVGFLYGYTF	TGTGCCAGCAGCTCCCCGGTGGGATTCCTGTATGGCTACACCTTC
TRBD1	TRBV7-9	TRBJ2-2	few	CASSRGQSTGELFF	TGTGCCAGCAGCAGGGGACAGAGCACCGGGGAGCTGTTTTTT
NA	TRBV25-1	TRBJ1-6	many	CASSDPGVGDSPLHF	TGTGCCAGCAGTGATCCAGGGGTAGGGGACTCACCCCTCCACTTT
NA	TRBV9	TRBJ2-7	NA	CASSASSHAGFEQYF	TGTGCCAGCAGCGCATCCTCTCACGCAGGGTTTGAGCAGTACTTC
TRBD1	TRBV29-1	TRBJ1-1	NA	CSVLRQGAHGTEAFF	TGCAGCGTGCTGCGGCAGGGGGCGCATGGCACTGAAGCTTTCTTT
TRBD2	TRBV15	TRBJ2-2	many	CATSVRLAFTGELFF	TGTGCCACCAGCGTCAGACTAGCGTTCACCGGGGAGCTGTTTTTT
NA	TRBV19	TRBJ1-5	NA	CASSAPRGAKAQHF	TGTGCCAGTAGTGCTCCGAGGGGGGCGAAGGCCCAGCATTTT
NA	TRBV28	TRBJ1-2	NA	CASASGSVYGGYTF	TGTGCCAGCGCTTCAGGTTCGGTGTATGGTGGCTACACCTTC
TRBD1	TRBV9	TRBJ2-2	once	CASSAGGGLAGELVF	TGTGCCAGCAGCGCAGGGGGCGGGCTAGCCGGGGAGCTGGTTTTT
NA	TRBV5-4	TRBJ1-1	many	CASSLGDTLNTEAFF	TGTGCCAGCAGCTTAGGGGACACTCTCAACACTGAAGCTTTCTTT
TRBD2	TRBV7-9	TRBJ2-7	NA	CASSPPSGGPYEQYF	TGTGCCAGCAGCCCCCCTAGCGGGGGACCTTACGAGCAGTACTTC
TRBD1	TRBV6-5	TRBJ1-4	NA	CAIRGGQGEKLFF	TGTGCCATCAGGGGAGGACAGGGGGAAAAACTGTTTTTT
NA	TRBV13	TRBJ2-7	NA	CASSLARGNTYEQYF	TGTGCCAGCAGCTTAGCTCGCGGGAACACCTACGAGCAGTACTTC
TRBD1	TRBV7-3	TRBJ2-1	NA	CASSTTGGNEQFF	TGTGCCAGCAGCACGACAGGGGGCAATGAGCAGTTCTTC
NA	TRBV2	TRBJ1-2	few	CASKGGPTWYGYTF	TGTGCCAGCAAGGGGGGGCCGACCTGGTATGGCTACACCTTC
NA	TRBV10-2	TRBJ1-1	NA	CASIRAGNTEAFF	TGCGCCAGCATTAGGGCCGGGAACACTGAAGCTTTCTTT
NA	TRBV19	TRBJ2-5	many	CASSIRGSQETQYF	TGTGCCAGTAGTATCCGGGGGAGCCAAGAGACCCAGTACTTC
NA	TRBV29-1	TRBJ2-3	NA	CSVAGADTQYF	TGCAGCGTTGCGGGAGCAGATACGCAGTATTTT
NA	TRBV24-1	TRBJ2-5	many	CATSDDRLETQYF	TGTGCCACCAGTGATGACAGACTCGAGACCCAGTACTTC
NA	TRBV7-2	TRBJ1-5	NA	CASSLTPQVRGYSNQPQHF	TGTGCCAGCAGCTTAACCCCACAGGTGAGGGGCTATAGCAATCAGCCCCAGCATTTT
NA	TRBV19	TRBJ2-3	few	CASSNPPTDTQYF	TGTGCCAGTAGTAACCCTCCAACAGATACGCAGTATTTT
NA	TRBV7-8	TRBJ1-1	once	CASSFRGGQAAFF	TGTGCCAGCAGTTTCCGGGGGGGTCAGGCAGCTTTCTTT
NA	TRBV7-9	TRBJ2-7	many	CASSPGASEQYF	TGTGCCAGCAGCCCGGGGGCGAGCGAGCAGTACTTC
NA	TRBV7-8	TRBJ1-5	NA	CASSLHRRLDQPQHF	TGTGCCAGCAGCTTACACCGGAGGCTCGATCAGCCCCAGCATTTT
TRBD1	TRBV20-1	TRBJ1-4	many	CSARLPRGNEKLFF	TGCAGTGCTAGACTACCCAGGGGGAATGAAAAACTGTTTTTT
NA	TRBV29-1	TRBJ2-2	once	CSVDWAGDTGELFF	TGCAGCGTTGACTGGGCAGGGGACACCGGGGAGCTGTTTTTT
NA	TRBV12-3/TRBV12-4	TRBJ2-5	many	CASSLVTETQYF	TGTGCCAGCAGTTTAGTGACAGAGACCCAGTACTTC
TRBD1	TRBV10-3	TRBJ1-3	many	CAIAGTGSRNTIYF	TGTGCCATCGCGGGGACAGGATCTCGAAACACCATATATTTT
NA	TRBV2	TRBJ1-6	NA	CASVVEGTSPLHF	TGTGCCAGCGTTGTAGAGGGGACTTCACCCCTCCACTTT
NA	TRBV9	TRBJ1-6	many	CASSVGSGIHNSPLHF	TGTGCCAGCAGCGTAGGGTCCGGGATCCATAATTCACCCCTCCACTTT
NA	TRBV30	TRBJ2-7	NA	CAWSQGQYEQYF	TGTGCCTGGAGTCAAGGACAGTACGAGCAGTACTTC